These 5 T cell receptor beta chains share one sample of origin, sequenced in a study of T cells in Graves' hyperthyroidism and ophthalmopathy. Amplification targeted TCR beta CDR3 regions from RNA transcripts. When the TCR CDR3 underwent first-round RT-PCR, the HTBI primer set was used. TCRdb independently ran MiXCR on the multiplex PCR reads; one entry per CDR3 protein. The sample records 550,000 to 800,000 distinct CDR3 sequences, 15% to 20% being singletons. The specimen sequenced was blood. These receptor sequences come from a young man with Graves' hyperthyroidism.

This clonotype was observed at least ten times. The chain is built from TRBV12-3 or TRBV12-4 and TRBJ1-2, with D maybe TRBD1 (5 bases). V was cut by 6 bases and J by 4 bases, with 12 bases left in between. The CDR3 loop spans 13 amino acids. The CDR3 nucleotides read TGTGCCAGCAGCAGGGACGGCGTCTATGGCTACACCTTC. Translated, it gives CASSRDGVYGYTF.

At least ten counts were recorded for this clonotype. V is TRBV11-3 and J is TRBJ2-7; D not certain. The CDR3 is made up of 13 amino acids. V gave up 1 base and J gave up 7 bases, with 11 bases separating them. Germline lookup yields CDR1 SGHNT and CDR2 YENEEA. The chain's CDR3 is CASSLGSYPEQYF. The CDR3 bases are TGTGCCAGCAGCTTAGGTAGCTACCCTGAGCAGTACTTC.

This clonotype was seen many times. Here the CDR3 DNA reads TGTGCCAGCAGTGAACAGGGACAGGGGGACACTGAAGCTTTCTTT. Translating it yields CASSEQGQGDTEAFF. This chain joins TRBV6-1 and TRBJ1-1; 11 nucleotides line up with TRBD1. The trim removed 2 bases at V and 3 bases at J, leaving 2 bases unmatched. Looked up from germline, CDR1 is MNHNS and CDR2 is SASEGT. The CDR3 spans 15 residues.

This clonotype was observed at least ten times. The CDR3 sequence: CASRDRRVPRETQYF. The CDR3 bases are TGTGCCAGCCGAGATCGAAGGGTTCCTAGGGAGACCCAGTACTTC. The V and J genes are TRBV11-2 and TRBJ2-5; D gene uncertain. Between the trimmed V and J ends, which lost 8 bases and 5 bases, there was a span of 21 bases. This CDR3 is built from 15 residues. Per the germline V gene, CDR1 is SGHAT and CDR2 is FQNNGV.

DNA for the CDR3: TGTGCCAGCAGACCCCCAGGACAGGGGGCTTATTCACCCCTCCACTTT. Encoded protein: CASRPPGQGAYSPLHF. The chain has TRBV2 and TRBJ1-6; 11 nucleotides agree with TRBD1. Looked up from germline, CDR1 is SNHLY and CDR2 is FYNNEI. V shed 6 bases and J 8 bases; nucleotides not matched to a gene: 9. The length of the CDR3 is 16 residues.